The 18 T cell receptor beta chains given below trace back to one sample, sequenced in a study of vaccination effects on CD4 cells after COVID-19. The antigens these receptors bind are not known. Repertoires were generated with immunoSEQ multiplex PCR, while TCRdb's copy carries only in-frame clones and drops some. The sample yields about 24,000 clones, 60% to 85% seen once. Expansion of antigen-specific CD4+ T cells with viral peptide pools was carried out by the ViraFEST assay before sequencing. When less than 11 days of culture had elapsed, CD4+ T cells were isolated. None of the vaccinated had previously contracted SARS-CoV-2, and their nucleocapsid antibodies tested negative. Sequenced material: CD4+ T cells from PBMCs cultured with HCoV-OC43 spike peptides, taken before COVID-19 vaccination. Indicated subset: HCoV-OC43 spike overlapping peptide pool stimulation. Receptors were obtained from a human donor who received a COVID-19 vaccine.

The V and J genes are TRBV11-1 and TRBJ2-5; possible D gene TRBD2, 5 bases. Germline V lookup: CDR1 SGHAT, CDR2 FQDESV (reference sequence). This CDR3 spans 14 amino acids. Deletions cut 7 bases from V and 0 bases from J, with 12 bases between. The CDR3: CASTQIGDQETQYF. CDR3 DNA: TGTGCCAGCACCCAGATCGGGGACCAAGAGACCCAGTACTTC.

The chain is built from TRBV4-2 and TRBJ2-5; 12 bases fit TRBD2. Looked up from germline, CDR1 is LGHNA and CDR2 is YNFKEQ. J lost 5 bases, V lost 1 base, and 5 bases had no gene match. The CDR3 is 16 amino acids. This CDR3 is CASSQGPSGGEETQYF. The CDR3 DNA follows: TGTGCCAGCAGCCAAGGGCCTAGCGGGGGGGAGGAGACCCAGTACTTC.

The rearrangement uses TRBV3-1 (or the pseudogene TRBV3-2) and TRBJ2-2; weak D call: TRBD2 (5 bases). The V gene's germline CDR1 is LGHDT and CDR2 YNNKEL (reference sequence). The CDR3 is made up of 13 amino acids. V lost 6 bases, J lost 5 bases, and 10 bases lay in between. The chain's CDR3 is CASSLGDTGELFF. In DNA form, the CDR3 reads TGTGCCAGCAGTCTGGGAGATACCGGGGAGCTGTTTTTT.

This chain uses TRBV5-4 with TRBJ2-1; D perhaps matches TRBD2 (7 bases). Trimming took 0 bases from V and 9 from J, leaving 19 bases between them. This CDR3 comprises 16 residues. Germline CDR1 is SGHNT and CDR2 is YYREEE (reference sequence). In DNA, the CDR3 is TGTGCCAGCAGCTTGGTGGTAGGGGGGGCCAAGGGTGAGCAGTTCTTC. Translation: CASSLVVGGAKGEQFF.

DNA of the CDR3: TGCGCCAGCAGCCAACGGACTAGCGGAACAACCACCGGGTACGAGCAGTACTTC. Amino acid sequence: CASSQRTSGTTTGYEQYF. This rearrangement joins TRBV4-1 to TRBJ2-7; 10 bases line up with TRBD2. The CDR3 loop spans 18 amino acids. Germline CDR1 reads MGHRA; CDR2 reads YSYEKL. Trimming cost V 2 bases and J 4 bases; bases outside gene matches: 14.

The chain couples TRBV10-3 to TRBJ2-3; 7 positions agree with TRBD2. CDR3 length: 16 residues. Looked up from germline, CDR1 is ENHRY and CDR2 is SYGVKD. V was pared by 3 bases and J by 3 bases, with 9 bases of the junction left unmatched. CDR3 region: CAISDIGAGETDTQYF. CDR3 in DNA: TGTGCCATCAGTGACATTGGGGCGGGGGAGACAGATACGCAGTATTTT.

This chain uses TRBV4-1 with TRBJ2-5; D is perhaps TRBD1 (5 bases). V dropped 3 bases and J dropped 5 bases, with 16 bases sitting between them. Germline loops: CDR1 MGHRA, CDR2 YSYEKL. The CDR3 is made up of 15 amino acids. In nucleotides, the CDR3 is TGCGCCAGCAGCCACGAGGACACACATCGGGAGACCCAGTACTTC. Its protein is CASSHEDTHRETQYF.

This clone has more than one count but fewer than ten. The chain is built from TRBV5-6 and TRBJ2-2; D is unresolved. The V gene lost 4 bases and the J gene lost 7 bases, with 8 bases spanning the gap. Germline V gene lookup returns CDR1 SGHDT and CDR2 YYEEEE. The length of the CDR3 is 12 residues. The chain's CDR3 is CASSPRSGELFF. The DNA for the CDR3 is TGTGCCAGCAGCCCACGCAGCGGGGAGCTGTTTTTT. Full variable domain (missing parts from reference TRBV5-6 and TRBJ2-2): DAGVTQSPTHLIKTRGQQVTLRCSPKSGHDTVSWYQQALGQGPQFIFQYYEEEERQRGNFPDRFSGHQFPNYSSELNVNALLLGDSALYLCASSPRSGELFFGEGSRLTVL.

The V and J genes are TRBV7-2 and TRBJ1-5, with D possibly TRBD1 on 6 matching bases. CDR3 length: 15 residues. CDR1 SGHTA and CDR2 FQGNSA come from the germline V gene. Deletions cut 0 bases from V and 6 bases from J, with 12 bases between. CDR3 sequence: CASSLAPGAVQPQHF. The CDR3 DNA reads TGTGCCAGCAGCTTAGCGCCGGGGGCGGTTCAGCCCCAGCATTTT.

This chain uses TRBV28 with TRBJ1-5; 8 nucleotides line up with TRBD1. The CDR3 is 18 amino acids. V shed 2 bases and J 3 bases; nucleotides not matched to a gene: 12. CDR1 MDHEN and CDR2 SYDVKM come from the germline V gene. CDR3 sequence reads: CASSLPIYRGEDNQPQHF. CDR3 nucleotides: TGTGCCAGCAGTTTACCAATATACAGGGGGGAGGACAATCAGCCCCAGCATTTT.

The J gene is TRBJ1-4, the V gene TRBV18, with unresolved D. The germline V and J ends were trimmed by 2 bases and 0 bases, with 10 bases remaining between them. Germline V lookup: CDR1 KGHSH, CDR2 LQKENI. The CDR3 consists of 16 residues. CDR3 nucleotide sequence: TGTGCCAGCTCACCAAGACAAGCCTCAACTAATGAAAAACTGTTTTTT. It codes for CASSPRQASTNEKLFF. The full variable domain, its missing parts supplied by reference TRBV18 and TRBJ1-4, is NAGVMQNPRHLVRRRGQEARLRCSPMKGHSHVYWYRQLPEEGLKFMVYLQKENIIDESGMPKERFSAEFPKEGPSILRIQQVVRGDSAAYFCASSPRQASTNEKLFFGSGTQLSVL.

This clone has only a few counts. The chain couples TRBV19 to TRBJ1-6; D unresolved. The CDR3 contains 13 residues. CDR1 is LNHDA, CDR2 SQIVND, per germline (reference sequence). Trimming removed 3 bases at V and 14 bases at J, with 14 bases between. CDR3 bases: TGTGCCAGTAGTATCCGCGGTCTTGGGGCCCTCCACTTT. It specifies CASSIRGLGALHF.

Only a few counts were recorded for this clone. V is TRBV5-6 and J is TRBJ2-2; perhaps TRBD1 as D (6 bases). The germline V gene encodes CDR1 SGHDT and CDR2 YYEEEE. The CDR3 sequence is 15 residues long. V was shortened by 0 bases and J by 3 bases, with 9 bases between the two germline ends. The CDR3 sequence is CASSLGQVYTGELFF. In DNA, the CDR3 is TGTGCCAGCAGCTTGGGACAGGTGTACACCGGGGAGCTGTTTTTT.

The CDR3 sequence is CASADRPYEQYF. DNA of the CDR3: TGTGCCAGCGCGGACAGGCCCTACGAGCAGTACTTC. The chain recombines TRBV6-5 with TRBJ2-7, with 7 bases fitting TRBD1. The CDR3 spans 12 residues. Trimming took 8 bases from V and 2 from J; bases not matched to a gene: 3. The germline V gene encodes CDR1 MNHEY and CDR2 SVGAGI.

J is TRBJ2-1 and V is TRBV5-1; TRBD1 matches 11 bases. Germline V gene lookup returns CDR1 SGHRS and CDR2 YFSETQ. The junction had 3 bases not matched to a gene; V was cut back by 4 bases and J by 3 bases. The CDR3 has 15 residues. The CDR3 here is CASSMDRGLYNEQFF. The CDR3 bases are TGCGCCAGCAGCATGGACAGGGGGCTCTACAATGAGCAGTTCTTC. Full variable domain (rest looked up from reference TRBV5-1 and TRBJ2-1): KAGVTQTPRYLIKTRGQQVTLSCSPISGHRSVSWYQQTPGQGLQFLFEYFSETQRNKGNFPGRFSGRQFSNSRSEMNVSTLELGDSALYLCASSMDRGLYNEQFFGPGTRLTVL.

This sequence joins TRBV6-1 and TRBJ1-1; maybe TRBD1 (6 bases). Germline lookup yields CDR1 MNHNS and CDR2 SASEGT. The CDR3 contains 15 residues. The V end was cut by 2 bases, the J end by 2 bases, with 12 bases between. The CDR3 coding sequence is TGTGCCAGCAGTGAAAGGGGGGATTTCAACACTGAAGCTTTCTTT. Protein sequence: CASSERGDFNTEAFF.

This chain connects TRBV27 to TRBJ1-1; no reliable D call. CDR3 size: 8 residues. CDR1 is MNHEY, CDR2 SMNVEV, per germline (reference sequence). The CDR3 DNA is TGTGCAGCGTCTGAAGCTTTCTTT. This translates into CAASEAFF.

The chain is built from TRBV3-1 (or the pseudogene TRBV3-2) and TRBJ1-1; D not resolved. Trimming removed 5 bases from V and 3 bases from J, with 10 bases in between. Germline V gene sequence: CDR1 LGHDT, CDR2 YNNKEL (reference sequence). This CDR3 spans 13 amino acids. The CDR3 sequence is CASSNTRYTEAFF. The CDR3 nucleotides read TGTGCCAGCAGCAATACAAGGTACACTGAAGCTTTCTTT.